This is a list of T cell receptor beta chains from one sample in a study of control samples from healthy donors and cancer patients. Assay used: immunoSEQ multiplex PCR; TCRdb lists only in-frame clones, some missing. The data contain under 150,000 clones, roughly 92% of them seen just once; the ten biggest clones take up over 2.5%. The specimen sequenced was blood. The source of these receptors is a man aged 25-45 years in good health. The CDR3 runs from the conserved cysteine through the conserved F or W. The size of a clone is reported for some rows only, either as once, few or many, or as a class for expanded clones.

TRBJ2-7 | . | TRBV5-1 | CASSLEGTLTYEQYF
TRBJ1-1 | . | TRBV6-5 | CASIRGGNTEAFF
TRBJ2-5 | . | TRBV5-6 | CASSFLAGGQETQYF
TRBJ2-5 | . | TRBV9 | CASSAQPRRNQETQYF
TRBJ2-5 | . | TRBV6-1 | CASSEDRETQYF
TRBJ1-1 | . | TRBV12-3/TRBV12-4 | CASQGGNTEAFF
TRBJ2-7 | . | TRBV12-3/TRBV12-4 | CASSRGYEQYF
TRBJ1-3 | . | TRBV13 | CASSRGKGSGNTIYF
TRBJ1-2 | . | TRBV5-6 | CASSIRQGWGYTF
TRBJ2-2 | . | TRBV11-3 | CASSLKVTGELFF
TRBJ1-4 | . | TRBV30 | CAWSPWASSGEKLFF
TRBJ1-1 | . | TRBV5-6 | CASSSTWIMNTEAFF
TRBJ1-6 | once | TRBV7-2 | CASSQFGGKNSPLHF
TRBJ2-1 | . | TRBV11-2 | CASSLVFQGRNEQFF
TRBJ1-1 | . | TRBV11-2 | CASSLGGGEAFF
TRBJ1-2 | once | TRBV30 | CAWNGGGLGGYTF
TRBJ2-5 | . | TRBV7-9 | CASSLVGETQYF
TRBJ2-4 | . | TRBV2 | CASSDTSDAHNIQYF
TRBJ1-2 | . | TRBV6-1 | CASSLGTGYGYTF
TRBJ1-4 | . | TRBV27 | CASRGQGKAEKLFF
TRBJ2-5 | . | TRBV30 | CALQSGLAGAKETQYF
TRBJ1-2 | . | TRBV28 | CASLQGSGYTF